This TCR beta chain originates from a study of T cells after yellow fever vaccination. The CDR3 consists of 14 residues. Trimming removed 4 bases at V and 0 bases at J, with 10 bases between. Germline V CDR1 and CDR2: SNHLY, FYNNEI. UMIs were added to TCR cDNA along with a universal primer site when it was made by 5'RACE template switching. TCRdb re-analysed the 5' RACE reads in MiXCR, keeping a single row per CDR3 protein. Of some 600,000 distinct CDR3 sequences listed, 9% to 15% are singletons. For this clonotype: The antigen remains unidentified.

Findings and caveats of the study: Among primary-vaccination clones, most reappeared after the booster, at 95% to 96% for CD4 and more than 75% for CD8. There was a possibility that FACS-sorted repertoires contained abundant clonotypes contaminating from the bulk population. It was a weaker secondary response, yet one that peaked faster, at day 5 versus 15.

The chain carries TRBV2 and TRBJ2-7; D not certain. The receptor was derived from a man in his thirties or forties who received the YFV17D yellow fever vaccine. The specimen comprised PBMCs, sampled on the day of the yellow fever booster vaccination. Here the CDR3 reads CASSAQAVSYEQYF. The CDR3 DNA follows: TGTGCCAGCAGTGCCCAAGCTGTCTCCTACGAGCAGTACTTC.